Listed here are 12 T cell receptor beta chains from one sample, sequenced in a study of blood T cell repertoires in COVID-19. Assay used: immunoSEQ multiplex PCR; TCRdb lists only in-frame clones, some missing. This sample has 90,000 to 140,000 clones, with 81% found just once. The sample was peripheral blood. Receptors originate from a man aged 80 or over with acute or convalescent COVID-19.

This clone was recorded a few times. This chain uses TRBV27 with TRBJ1-3, with a tentative D call TRBD1 (5 bases). The CDR3 contains 15 residues. Germline loops: CDR1 MNHEY, CDR2 SMNVEV (reference sequence). V gave up 2 bases and J gave up 1 base, with 9 bases separating them. CDR3 region: CASSLRGGSGNTIYF. The CDR3 DNA sequence: TGTGCCAGCAGTTTAAGGGGAGGATCTGGAAACACCATATATTTT.

This sequence joins TRBV28 and TRBJ2-1, with 11 nucleotides matching TRBD1. This CDR3 has 13 residues. The trim removed 7 bases at V and 7 bases at J, leaving 3 bases unmatched. Per the germline V gene, CDR1 is MDHEN and CDR2 is SYDVKM. The CDR3 region has the DNA TGTGCCAGCACCGGGACAGGGGGTAATGAGCAGTTCTTC. Its protein product is CASTGTGGNEQFF.

This chain joins TRBV2 and TRBJ1-5; 8 bases line up with TRBD1. CDR1 and CDR2 (germline): SNHLY, FYNNEI. Germline trimming cut 4 bases from V and 6 bases from J; bases unmatched to any gene: 5. This CDR3 has 14 amino acids. The CDR3: CASSVDRVGQPQHF. The CDR3 DNA follows: TGTGCCAGCAGTGTGGACAGGGTTGGTCAGCCCCAGCATTTT.

The V call is TRBV4-1, the J call TRBJ2-2; TRBD1 matches 7 bases. Trimming took 0 bases from V and 4 from J; bases not matched to a gene: 5. The CDR3 loop spans 16 amino acids. Germline V lookup: CDR1 MGHRA, CDR2 YSYEKL. The DNA of the CDR3 is TGCGCCAGCAGCCAAGATAGGCAGGGGGTCACCGGGGAGCTGTTTTTT. It codes for CASSQDRQGVTGELFF.

Written as DNA, the CDR3 is TGTGCCAGCAGTTTATATGGACTAGCGGGAGTTGGCGAGCAGTACTTC. Translation: CASSLYGLAGVGEQYF. The J gene is TRBJ2-7, the V gene TRBV28; TRBD2 aligns across 13 bases. The V gene end was trimmed by 1 base and the J gene end by 6 bases; junction bases not matched to a gene: 6. The CDR3 sequence is 16 residues long. The germline V gene encodes CDR1 MDHEN and CDR2 SYDVKM.

The chain uses TRBV5-5 and TRBJ2-3, with 10 nucleotides matching TRBD2. Germline loops: CDR1 SGHKS, CDR2 YYEKEE (reference sequence). The trim removed 0 bases at V and 4 bases at J, leaving 2 bases unmatched. The CDR3 totals 15 residues. CDR3: CASSLGLAGADTQYF. CDR3 sequence (DNA): TGTGCCAGCAGCTTGGGACTAGCGGGCGCAGATACGCAGTATTTT.

The chain combines TRBV28 with TRBJ2-1; 7 bases fit TRBD2. The CDR3 is made up of 16 amino acids. The V gene end was trimmed by 2 bases and the J gene end by 5 bases; junction bases not matched to a gene: 9. Germline CDR1 MDHEN, CDR2 SYDVKM. The CDR3 region has the DNA TGTGCCAGCAGTTTAGCTCTCGCGGCGGGAGACAATGAGCAGTTCTTC. Translating gives CASSLALAAGDNEQFF.

This clone was counted a single time. The rearrangement joins TRBV7-3 to TRBJ2-1, with TRBD2 as a possible D gene (6 bases). The CDR3 totals 14 residues. V was shortened by 2 bases and J by 4 bases, with 9 bases between the two germline ends. Germline CDR1 and CDR2: SGHTA and FQGTGA. CDR3 DNA sequence: TGTGCCAGCAGCTTAGGGCGGGAATACAATGAGCAGTTCTTC. Translating gives CASSLGREYNEQFF.

The chain employs TRBV6-6 and TRBJ2-4; possibly TRBD1 for D (6 bases). Germline CDR1 is MNHNY and CDR2 is SVGAGI (reference sequence). The CDR3 consists of 13 residues. V gave up 6 bases and J gave up 9 bases, with 15 bases separating them. The CDR3 DNA is TGTGCCAGCAGCGAACAGGGTTTGGGCATTCAGTACTTC. This codes for CASSEQGLGIQYF.

This clone was seen a handful of times. The V gene is TRBV6-6, the J gene TRBJ2-3; maybe TRBD2 (6 bases). Trimming took 9 bases from V and 0 from J, leaving 19 bases between them. Germline V gene sequence: CDR1 MNHNY, CDR2 SVGAGI (reference sequence). This CDR3 has 16 amino acids. CDR3 in amino acids: CASLSWPGVSTDTQYF. In DNA form, the CDR3 reads TGTGCCAGTCTATCCTGGCCGGGGGTGAGCACAGATACGCAGTATTTT.

This clone turned up a few times. The rearrangement links TRBV6-5 to TRBJ1-6; TRBD1 matches at 11 bases. V shed 8 bases and J 7 bases; nucleotides not matched to a gene: 4. CDR1 is MNHEY and CDR2 is SVGAGI in the germline V gene. The CDR3 spans 14 residues. CDR3 residues: CASLRDRGNSPLHF. CDR3 DNA sequence: TGTGCCAGCCTCCGGGACAGGGGGAATTCACCCCTCCACTTT.

The rearrangement uses TRBV2 and TRBJ1-1; 7 bases align to TRBD1. This CDR3 has 14 amino acids. Trimming took 6 bases from V and 5 from J; bases not matched to a gene: 9. The germline V gene has CDR1 SNHLY and CDR2 FYNNEI. The CDR3 loop is CASRENRGGTEAFF. The CDR3 DNA reads as TGTGCCAGCAGAGAAAACAGGGGTGGGACTGAAGCTTTCTTT.